This TCR beta chain was captured in a study of OX40 agonist ivuxolimab in advanced cancers. The method was immunoSEQ multiplex PCR; TCRdb's version includes in-frame clones alone and lacks a portion of them. The top ten clones hold approximately 0.73% of a sample with some 73,000 clones, 80% to 90% of them seen once. The TCR was taken from an adult with an advanced solid tumor such as melanoma, head and neck, liver or kidney cancer. The sample consisted of CD4+ or CD8+ T cells sorted from blood, taken in a trial of the OX40 agonist ivuxolimab.

The CDR3 region is CASSLVGDGYTF. The CDR3 DNA reads TGCGCCAGCAGCTTGGTGGGAGATGGCTACACCTTC. The chain links TRBV5-1 to TRBJ1-2; D gene ambiguous. The CDR3 loop spans 12 amino acids. The V gene lost 0 bases and the J gene lost 6 bases, with 6 bases spanning the gap. Germline V gene data show CDR1 as SGHRS and CDR2 as YFSETQ.